This section outlines one TCR beta chain sequence together with its context. Compared with germline, one end of the junction differs, possibly owing to a read error. This specimen comes from a study of blood T cells in healthy people across ages. Germline CDR1 is SQVTM and CDR2 is ANQGSEA. The CDR3 consists of 11 residues. A second roughly 6 to 12 cycle PCR used barcoded and J-beta primers. Template switching added a 12-random-nucleotide identifier to every cDNA molecule. TCRdb processed the 5' RACE reads anew with MiXCR; each CDR3 protein has one entry. Here the sample spans hundreds of thousands of distinct CDR3 sequences, 45% to 50% being singletons.

The material sequenced was blood. The clonotype comes from an older woman in good health. The chain uses TRBV29-1 and TRBJ2-1; D remains ambiguous. This CDR3 reads CSVQPVNVQFF. The CDR3 DNA follows: TGCAGCGTTCAACCAGTCAATGTGCAGTTCTTC.